This paragraph reports one T cell receptor beta chain. What it binds is not known. This sample is drawn from a study of tumor-infiltrating lymphocytes in localized non-small cell lung cancer. Across the study: Some samples were collected after neoadjuvant chemotherapy; smokers, never-smokers and several histologies were included. General study results and limits: TCR sequencing covered a subset of patients with enough tissue. Compared with uninvolved lung, tumors showed higher T cell infiltration by TCRbeta sequencing. Immunotypes IM1 and IM2 had similar TCR-derived T-cell fractions.

Assay: immunoSEQ multiplex PCR; the TCRdb copy retains only in-frame clones and omits some. The sample contains about 7,100 clones, roughly 70% of which appear only once. Germline assignment: CDR1 SGHTA and CDR2 FQGNSA. The CDR3 length is 12 residues. Trimming removed 4 bases at V and 5 bases at J, with 8 bases between. The sequence derives from a human donor with non-small cell lung cancer. The specimen sequenced was uninvolved lung tissue not adjacent to the tumor. This sequence joins TRBV7-2 and TRBJ1-1; D remains ambiguous. CDR3 nucleotide sequence: TGTGCCAGCAGCTCTCGGATGACTGAAGCTTTCTTT. This gives the protein CASSSRMTEAFF.